This T cell receptor beta chain emerged from a study of early T cells in non-severe SARS-CoV-2 infection. This clonotype was seen more than once but under ten times. After removal of 5 bases from V and 8 bases from J, the junction contained 6 bases not matched to a gene. Germline values: CDR1 SEHNR, CDR2 FQNEAQ (reference sequence). The CDR3 runs to 14 residues. In TCRdb, the 5' RACE reads were re-called with MiXCR into one record per CDR3 protein. This table holds roughly 34,000 distinct CDR3 sequences, approximately 6.6% found once. The chain joins TRBV7-9 to TRBJ1-4, with 9 nucleotides matching TRBD1. The sequence derives from an adult who was a healthcare worker with PCR-confirmed SARS-CoV-2 infection or an uninfected control (not recorded which). Sequences were derived from whole blood, sampled at baseline. As DNA, the CDR3 is TGTGCCAGCAGCCTAGGGACAGGGCTCGAAAAACTGTTTTTT. It codes for CASSLGTGLEKLFF.